The source of this T cell receptor (beta chain) is a study of blood T cell repertoires in COVID-19. On the study more broadly: Nucleic acid was either cDNA or gDNA, and it came from T cells, B-cell-depleted T cells, or PBMCs.

Clones were read by immunoSEQ multiplex PCR, and TCRdb kept only the in-frame ones, dropping some. The sample includes a few hundred thousand clones, over 75% of them seen just once. CDR3 length: 15 amino acids. V was pared by 4 bases and J by 4 bases, with 9 bases of the junction left unmatched. Germline V gives CDR1 MNHEY, CDR2 SVGEGT. This receptor was identified in a man aged 25-40 years who had recovered from COVID-19. Sequenced sample: PBMCs or T cells enriched from blood (not recorded which). V gene TRBV6-2 or TRBV6-3 combines with J gene TRBJ1-1, with 7 bases identical to TRBD1. CDR3 sequence (DNA): TGTGCCAGCAGTTCAGGGGGAGAGGGAAGCACTGAAGCTTTCTTT. Translating gives CASSSGGEGSTEAFF.